These 15 T cell receptor beta chains were sequenced from one sample in a study of T cells after yellow fever vaccination. TCRdb analysed the 5' RACE reads with MiXCR anew, one entry per CDR3 protein. The table records about 350,000 distinct CDR3 sequences, approximately 4% of them present only once. Material: PBMCs, obtained 5 days after the yellow fever booster vaccination. Receptor source: a man aged 18 to 30 who received the YFV17D yellow fever vaccine.

The sample holds many counts of this clonotype. The chain has TRBV5-5 and TRBJ2-1; D unclear. V was cut by 4 bases and J by 10 bases, with 18 bases left in between. The CDR3 consists of 14 residues. Per the germline V gene, CDR1 is SGHKS and CDR2 is YYEKEE (reference sequence). CDR3 DNA: TGTGCCAGCAGCCCCCTGTCGGGTCCCGGGGAGCAGTTCTTC. It translates to CASSPLSGPGEQFF.

This clonotype has a count of ten or more. The chain combines TRBV5-1 with TRBJ2-3, with 8 bases that match TRBD2. The CDR3 sequence is 15 residues long. Germline V gene data show CDR1 as SGHRS and CDR2 as YFSETQ. The J segment lost 4 bases and the V segment lost 0 bases, leaving 4 bases of the junction unmatched. CDR3 loop: CASSLDGGAADTQYF. DNA of the CDR3: TGCGCCAGCAGCTTGGACGGGGGGGCCGCAGATACGCAGTATTTT. The variable domain in full, completed from reference TRBV5-1 and TRBJ2-3, reads KAGVTQTPRYLIKTRGQQVTLSCSPISGHRSVSWYQQTPGQGLQFLFEYFSETQRNKGNFPGRFSGRQFSNSRSEMNVSTLELGDSALYLCASSLDGGAADTQYFGPGTRLTVL.

This clonotype came up many times. The V and J genes are TRBV9 and TRBJ1-4, with 8 bases lining up with TRBD1. V lost 3 bases to trimming and J lost 4 bases; unmatched junction nucleotides: 2. Germline V gene lookup returns CDR1 SGDLS and CDR2 YYNGEE. CDR3 length: 14 residues. The CDR3 nucleotides are TGTGCCAGCAGCGGTACAGGGGGTAATGAAAAACTGTTTTTT. Translation: CASSGTGGNEKLFF.

This clonotype was seen only a few times. The chain couples TRBV10-3 to TRBJ1-6; D is undetermined. This CDR3 is 14 amino acids long. Looked up from germline, CDR1 is ENHRY and CDR2 is SYGVKD. Trimming took off 2 bases at V and 5 bases at J, with 7 bases between the two ends. The CDR3 DNA sequence: TGTGCCATCAGTGAGGCGCAGGATAATTCACCCCTCCACTTT. Its translation: CAISEAQDNSPLHF.

The chain employs TRBV28 and TRBJ1-3, with D tentatively TRBD1 (6 bases). V gave up 6 bases and J gave up 0 bases, with 24 bases separating them. The CDR3 spans 19 residues. CDR1 and CDR2 from the germline V gene are MDHEN and SYDVKM. The CDR3 DNA is TGTGCCAGCAGGCAAACAGGGCTCCGTCTTTCGGACTCTGGAAACACCATATATTTT. Protein product: CASRQTGLRLSDSGNTIYF.

This clonotype was counted ten times or more. The genes are TRBV6-5 and TRBJ2-7; D tentatively fits TRBD1 or TRBD2 (5 bases each). V was trimmed by 5 bases and J by 4 bases, leaving 12 bases between them. The CDR3 loop spans 13 amino acids. CDR1 and CDR2 (germline): MNHEY, SVGAGI. The CDR3 region has the DNA TGTGCCAGCAGTCCCCGTTGGGGGTACGAGCAGTACTTC. Translated: CASSPRWGYEQYF.

The chain uses TRBV7-2 and TRBJ1-5; no clear D. CDR3 length: 15 amino acids. From germline, CDR1 is SGHTA and CDR2 FQGNSA. V shed 0 bases and J shed 6 bases, with 12 bases lying between them. The CDR3 region has the DNA TGTGCCAGCAGCTTAGCTTCAACCAGCCCTCAGCCCCAGCATTTT. Translated: CASSLASTSPQPQHF.

This clonotype has ten or more counts. The chain couples TRBV20-1 to TRBJ2-7; perhaps TRBD1 as D (5 bases). CDR3 length: 14 residues. Germline-derived CDR1 and CDR2 are DFQATT and SNEGSKA (reference sequence). Deletions cut 5 bases from V and 4 bases from J, with 18 bases between. CDR3 DNA: TGCAGTGCTCGCCCCAAAAGGGGATGGTACGAGCAGTACTTC. Protein: CSARPKRGWYEQYF.

This clonotype appeared many times. The chain combines TRBV7-9 with TRBJ2-1; 8 positions agree with TRBD2. The germline V gene encodes CDR1 SEHNR and CDR2 FQNEAQ (reference sequence). Trimming cost V 5 bases and J 6 bases; bases outside gene matches: 21. The length of the CDR3 is 19 residues. CDR3 in DNA: TGTGCCAGCAGCACAACAGGGTTGGGTGCGGGGGGTCTCCCCAATGAGCAGTTCTTC. It is translated as CASSTTGLGAGGLPNEQFF.

The rearrangement links TRBV20-1 to TRBJ2-3; 10 positions match TRBD1. There are 15 residues in the CDR3. Germline CDR1 is DFQATT and CDR2 is SNEGSKA (reference sequence). Losses at the gene ends were 7 bases for V and 4 bases for J; bases not matched to a gene: 11. CDR3 in DNA: TGCAGTGTCCCTCCGGGACAGGGGTCATCAGATACGCAGTATTTT. This codes for CSVPPGQGSSDTQYF.

V and J are TRBV2 and TRBJ1-5; D is possibly TRBD1 (6 bases). The CDR3 extends over 19 amino acids. V shed 2 bases and J shed 0 bases, with 20 bases lying between them. CDR1 and CDR2 from the germline V gene are SNHLY and FYNNEI. The CDR3 spells CASSERGGRAAYSNQPQHF. CDR3 nucleotides: TGTGCCAGCAGTGAAAGGGGGGGTAGGGCGGCATATAGCAATCAGCCCCAGCATTTT. The entire variable domain, with the rest obtained from reference TRBV2 and TRBJ1-5, is as follows: EPEVTQTPSHQVTQMGQEVILRCVPISNHLYFYWYRQILGQKVEFLVSFYNNEISEKSEIFDDQFSVERPDGSNFTLKIRSTKLEDSAMYFCASSERGGRAAYSNQPQHFGDGTRLSIL.

This clonotype was detected ten times or more. The chain employs TRBV12-3 or TRBV12-4 and TRBJ2-2; a weak D match, TRBD2 (6 bases). This CDR3 region has 17 residues. Trimming stripped 2 bases from V and 4 bases from J, with 17 bases between. The CDR3 sequence is CASSLFGALGGTGELFF. The CDR3 DNA is TGTGCCAGCAGTTTATTCGGGGCCCTGGGAGGCACCGGGGAGCTGTTTTTT.

The chain uses TRBV28 and TRBJ1-5; possibly TRBD1 for D (6 bases). V lost 7 bases and J lost 6, with 16 bases in between. The CDR3 totals 14 residues. Germline values: CDR1 MDHEN, CDR2 SYDVKM. CDR3 in amino acids: CASKQGSSSQPQHF. CDR3 bases: TGTGCCAGCAAACAGGGCAGTTCGAGTCAGCCCCAGCATTTT.

J is TRBJ2-2 and V is TRBV11-2, with D possibly being TRBD1 (5 bases). Germline-derived CDR1 and CDR2 are SGHAT and FQNNGV. The CDR3 length is 12 residues. Trimming took 4 bases from V and 8 from J, leaving 8 bases between them. CDR3 DNA sequence: TGTGCCAGCAGCTCGACAGTGGGGGAGCTGTTTTTT. The encoded protein is CASSSTVGELFF. Full variable domain (outside the CDR3, taken from reference TRBV11-2 and TRBJ2-2): EAGVAQSPRYKIIEKRQSVAFWCNPISGHATLYWYQQILGQGPKLLIQFQNNGVVDDSQLPKDRFSAERLKGVDSTLKIQPAKLEDSAVYLCASSSTVGELFFGEGSRLTVL.

This clonotype was counted only a few times. Here the CDR3 DNA reads TGTGCCAGCAGTTCCACAGGGATTGTCGCCAAAAACATTCAGTACTTC. It translates to CASSSTGIVAKNIQYF. This sequence joins TRBV6-5 and TRBJ2-4; D might be TRBD1 (6 bases). The CDR3 runs 16 residues. CDR1 is MNHEY, CDR2 SVGAGI, per germline. V lost 4 bases and J lost 1, with 14 bases in between.